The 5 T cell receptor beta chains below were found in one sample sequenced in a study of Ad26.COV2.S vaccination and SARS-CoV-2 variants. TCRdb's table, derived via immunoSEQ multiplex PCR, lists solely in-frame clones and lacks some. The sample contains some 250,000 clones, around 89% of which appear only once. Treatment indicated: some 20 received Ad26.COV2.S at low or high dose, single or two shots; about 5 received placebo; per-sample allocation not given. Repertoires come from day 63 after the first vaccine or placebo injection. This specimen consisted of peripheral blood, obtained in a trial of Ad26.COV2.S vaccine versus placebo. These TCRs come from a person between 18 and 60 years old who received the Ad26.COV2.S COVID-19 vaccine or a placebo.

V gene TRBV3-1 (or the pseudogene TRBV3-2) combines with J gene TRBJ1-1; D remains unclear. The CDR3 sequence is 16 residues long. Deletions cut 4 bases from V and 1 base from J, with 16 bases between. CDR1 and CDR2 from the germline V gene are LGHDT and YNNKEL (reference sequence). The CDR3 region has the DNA TGTGCCAGCAGCCCCACCCAATTACGGGGGAACACTGAAGCTTTCTTT. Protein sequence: CASSPTQLRGNTEAFF.

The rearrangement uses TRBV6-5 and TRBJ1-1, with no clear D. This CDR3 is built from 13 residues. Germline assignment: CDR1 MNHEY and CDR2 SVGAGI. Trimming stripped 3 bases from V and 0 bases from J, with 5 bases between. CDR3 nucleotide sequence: TGTGCCAGCAGTTATCAGCTGAACACTGAAGCTTTCTTT. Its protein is CASSYQLNTEAFF.

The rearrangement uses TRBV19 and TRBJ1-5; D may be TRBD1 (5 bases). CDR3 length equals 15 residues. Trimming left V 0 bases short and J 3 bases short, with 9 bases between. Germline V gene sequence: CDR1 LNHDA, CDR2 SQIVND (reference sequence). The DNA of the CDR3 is TGTGCCAGTAGTATAGATGGGGGACCCAATCAGCCCCAGCATTTT. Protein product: CASSIDGGPNQPQHF.

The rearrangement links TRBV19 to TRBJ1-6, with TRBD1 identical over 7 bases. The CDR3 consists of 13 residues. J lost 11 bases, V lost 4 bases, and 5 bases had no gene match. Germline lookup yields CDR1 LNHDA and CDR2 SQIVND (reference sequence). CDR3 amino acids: CASSTNQGAPLHF. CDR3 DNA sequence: TGTGCCAGTAGTACAAACCAGGGGGCACCCCTCCACTTT.

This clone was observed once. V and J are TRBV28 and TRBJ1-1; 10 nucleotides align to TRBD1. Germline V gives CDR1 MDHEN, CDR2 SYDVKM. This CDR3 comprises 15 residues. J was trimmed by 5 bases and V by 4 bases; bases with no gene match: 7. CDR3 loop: CASSSSGQGDTEAFF. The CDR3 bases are TGTGCCAGCAGTTCCTCTGGACAGGGGGATACTGAAGCTTTCTTT.